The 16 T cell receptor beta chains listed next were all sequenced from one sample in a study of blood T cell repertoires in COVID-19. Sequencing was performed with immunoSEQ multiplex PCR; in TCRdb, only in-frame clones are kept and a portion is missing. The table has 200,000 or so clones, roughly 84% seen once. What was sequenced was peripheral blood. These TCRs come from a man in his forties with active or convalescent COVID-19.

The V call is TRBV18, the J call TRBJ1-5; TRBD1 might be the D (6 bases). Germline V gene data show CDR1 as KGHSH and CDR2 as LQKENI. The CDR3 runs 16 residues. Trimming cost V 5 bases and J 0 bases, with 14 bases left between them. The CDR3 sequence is CASSVQGTGSNQPQHF. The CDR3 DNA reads TGTGCCAGCTCAGTTCAGGGGACCGGTAGCAATCAGCCCCAGCATTTT.

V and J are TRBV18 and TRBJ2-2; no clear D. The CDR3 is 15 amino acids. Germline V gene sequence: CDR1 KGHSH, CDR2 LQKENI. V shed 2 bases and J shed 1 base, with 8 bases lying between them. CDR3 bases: TGTGCCAGCTCACCATTCACGGGGAACACCGGGGAGCTGTTTTTT. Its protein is CASSPFTGNTGELFF.

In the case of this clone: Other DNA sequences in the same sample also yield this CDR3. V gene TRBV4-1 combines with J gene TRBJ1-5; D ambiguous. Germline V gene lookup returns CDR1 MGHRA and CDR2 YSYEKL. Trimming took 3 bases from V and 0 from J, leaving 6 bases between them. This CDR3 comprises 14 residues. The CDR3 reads CASSQALSNQPQHF. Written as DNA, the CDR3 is TGCGCCAGCAGCCAGGCCCTTAGCAATCAGCCCCAGCATTTT.

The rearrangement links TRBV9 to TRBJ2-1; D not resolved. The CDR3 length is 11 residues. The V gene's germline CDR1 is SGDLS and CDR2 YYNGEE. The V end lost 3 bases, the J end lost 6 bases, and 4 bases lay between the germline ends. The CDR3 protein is CASSGVNEQFF. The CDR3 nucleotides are TGTGCCAGCAGCGGAGTCAATGAGCAGTTCTTC.

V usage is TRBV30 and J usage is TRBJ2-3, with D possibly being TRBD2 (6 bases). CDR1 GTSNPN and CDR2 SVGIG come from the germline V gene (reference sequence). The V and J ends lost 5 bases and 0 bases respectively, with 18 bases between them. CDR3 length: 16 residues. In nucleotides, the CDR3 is TGTGCCTGGGGACTATGGGGGTCTTCTAGCACAGATACGCAGTATTTT. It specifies CAWGLWGSSSTDTQYF.

CDR3 sequence: CASSLAGAGGDYGYTF. The CDR3, as DNA: TGCGCCAGCAGCTTGGCCGGAGCGGGGGGCGACTATGGCTACACCTTC. The chain joins TRBV5-1 to TRBJ1-2; possible D gene TRBD1, 6 bases. The CDR3 runs to 16 residues. The germline V gene encodes CDR1 SGHRS and CDR2 YFSETQ. V lost 0 bases, J lost 3 bases, and 15 bases lay in between.

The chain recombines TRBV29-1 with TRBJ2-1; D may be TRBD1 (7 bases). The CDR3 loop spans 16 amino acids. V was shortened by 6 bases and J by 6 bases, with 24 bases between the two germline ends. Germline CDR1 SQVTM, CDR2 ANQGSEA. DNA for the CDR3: TGCAGCGTCGGAGGCGGGACAGAACTCCTTGGCAATGAGCAGTTCTTC. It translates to CSVGGGTELLGNEQFF.

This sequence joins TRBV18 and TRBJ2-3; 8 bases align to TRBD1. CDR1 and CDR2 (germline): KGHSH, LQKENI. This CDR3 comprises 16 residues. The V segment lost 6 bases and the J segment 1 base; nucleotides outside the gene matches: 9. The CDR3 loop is CASSRTGYGGTDTQYF. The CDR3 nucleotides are TGTGCCAGCTCGCGGACAGGGTATGGGGGCACAGATACGCAGTATTTT.

The CDR3 sequence is CAWSVYSGRITNEQYF. For the CDR3, the DNA is TGTGCCTGGAGTGTATATAGCGGGAGGATTACTAACGAGCAGTACTTC. The chain uses TRBV30 and TRBJ2-7; 10 bases map to TRBD2. CDR1 is GTSNPN and CDR2 is SVGIG in the germline V gene (reference sequence). The CDR3 consists of 16 residues. V lost 0 bases to trimming and J lost 5 bases; unmatched junction nucleotides: 10.

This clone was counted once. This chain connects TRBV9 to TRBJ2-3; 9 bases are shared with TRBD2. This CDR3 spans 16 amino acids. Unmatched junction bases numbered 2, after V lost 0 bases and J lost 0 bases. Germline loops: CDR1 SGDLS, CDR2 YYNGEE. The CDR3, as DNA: TGTGCCAGCAGCGTAGCTAGCGGGACTAGCACAGATACGCAGTATTTT. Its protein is CASSVASGTSTDTQYF.

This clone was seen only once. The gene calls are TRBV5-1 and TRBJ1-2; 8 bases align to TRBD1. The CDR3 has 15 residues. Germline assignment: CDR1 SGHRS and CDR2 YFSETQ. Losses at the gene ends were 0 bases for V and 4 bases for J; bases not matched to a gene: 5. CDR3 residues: CASSLGTGLGYGYTF. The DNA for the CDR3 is TGCGCCAGCAGCTTGGGGACAGGGCTCGGCTATGGCTACACCTTC.

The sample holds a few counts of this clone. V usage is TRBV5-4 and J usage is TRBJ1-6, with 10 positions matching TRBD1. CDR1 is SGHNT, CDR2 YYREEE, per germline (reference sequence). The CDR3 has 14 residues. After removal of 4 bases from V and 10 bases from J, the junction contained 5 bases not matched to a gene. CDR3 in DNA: TGTGCCAGCAGCGCGGACAGGGGGGGGTCACCCCTCCACTTT. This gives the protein CASSADRGGSPLHF.

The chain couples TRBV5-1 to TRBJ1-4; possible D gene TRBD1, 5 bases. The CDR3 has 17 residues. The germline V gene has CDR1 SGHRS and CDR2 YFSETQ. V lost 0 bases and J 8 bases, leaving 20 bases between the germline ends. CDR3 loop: CASSLAAGQGRQEKLFF. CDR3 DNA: TGCGCCAGCAGCTTGGCAGCGGGGCAGGGAAGACAAGAAAAACTGTTTTTT.

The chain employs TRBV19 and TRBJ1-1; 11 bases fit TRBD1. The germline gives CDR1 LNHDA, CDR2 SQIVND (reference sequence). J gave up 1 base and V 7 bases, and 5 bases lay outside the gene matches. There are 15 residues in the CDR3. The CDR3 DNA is TGTGCCAGTACCCAAGGACAGGGGGCGAACACTGAAGCTTTCTTT. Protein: CASTQGQGANTEAFF.

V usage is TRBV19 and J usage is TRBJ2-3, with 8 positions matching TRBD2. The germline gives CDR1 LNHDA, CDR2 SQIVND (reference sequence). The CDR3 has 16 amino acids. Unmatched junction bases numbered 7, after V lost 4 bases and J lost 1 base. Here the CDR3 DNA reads TGTGCCAGTAGTACCCGACTAGCGCGACGCACAGATACGCAGTATTTT. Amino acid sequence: CASSTRLARRTDTQYF.

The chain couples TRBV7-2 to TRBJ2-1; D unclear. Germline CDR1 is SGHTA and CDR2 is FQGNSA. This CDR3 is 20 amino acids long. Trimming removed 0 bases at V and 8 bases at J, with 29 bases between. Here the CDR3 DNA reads TGTGCCAGCAGCTTAGCCTACCTAGTTCCCCCTCCCCTCTCCCCCTATGAGCAGTTCTTC. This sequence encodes CASSLAYLVPPPLSPYEQFF.